A selection of T cell receptor beta chains follows, all from one sample in a study of blood T cell repertoires in COVID-19. Assay used: immunoSEQ multiplex PCR; TCRdb lists only in-frame clones, some missing. The table shows fewer than 500,000 clones, with 70% to 90% occurring only once. Sequenced: PBMCs or T cells enriched from blood (not recorded which). The receptors shown here come from a woman between 18 and 29 years old with acute COVID-19. Both conserved end residues are part of each CDR3. The D gene is left open where the match is weak. Rows may omit the clone size; those that give it use once, few, many or a size class.

clone size	D gene	V gene	J gene	CDR3 DNA	CDR3 protein
-	TRBD1	TRBV6-4	TRBJ2-5	TGTGCCAGCAGCCAGGAAGGGGGCGAGACCCAGTACTTC	CASSQEGGETQYF
-	TRBD1	TRBV27	TRBJ1-5	TGTGCCAGCAGTATTAGGGGACAGCGCAATCAGCCCCAGCATTTT	CASSIRGQRNQPQHF
-	TRBD2	TRBV27	TRBJ2-7	TGTGCCAGCAGTCCTCGGCGGGAGTTCTCCGAGCAGTACTTC	CASSPRREFSEQYF
-	-	TRBV9	TRBJ2-3	TGTGCCAGCAGCGTATCAGGTGGAAGGATGAGCACAGATACGCAGTATTTT	CASSVSGGRMSTDTQYF
-	-	TRBV12-5	TRBJ1-2	TGTGCTAGTGGAGAAGGGACTTTCTATGGCTACACCTTC	CASGEGTFYGYTF
-	-	TRBV21-1	TRBJ2-7	TGTGCCAGCAGTAGGGCCCGGACAGGGGAGATTCTGGTCGAGCAGTACTTC	CASSRARTGEILVEQYF
once	-	TRBV6-1	TRBJ1-1	TGTGCCAGCAGTGGACATTTCCCCCAGGGTATGAACACTGAAGCTTTCTTT	CASSGHFPQGMNTEAFF
once	-	TRBV5-4	TRBJ1-4	TGTGCCACTAGTGTCGGGGGGGATGAAAAACTGTTTTTT	CATSVGGDEKLFF
-	-	TRBV5-1	TRBJ1-2	TGCGCCAGCAGCTTGGGCGCAGGGCGCTACACCTTC	CASSLGAGRYTF
-	TRBD1	TRBV10-2	TRBJ1-2	TGCGCCAGTGGACAGGCGATTAACTATGGCTACACCTTC	CASGQAINYGYTF
-	-	TRBV19	TRBJ2-3	TGTGCCAGTACCGGAGCGGCAGATACGCAGTATTTT	CASTGAADTQYF
few	TRBD1	TRBV10-1	TRBJ1-1	TGCGCCAGCAAGGGGGACAGGGGGGCCACTGAAGCTTTCTTT	CASKGDRGATEAFF
-	-	TRBV9	TRBJ2-7	TGTGCCAGCAGCCCCGGGACTCGCTACGAGCAGTACTTC	CASSPGTRYEQYF
-	TRBD1	TRBV10-1	TRBJ1-2	TGCGCCAGCGCTCCGGGACAGCAAACCTATGGCTACACCTTC	CASAPGQQTYGYTF
few	-	TRBV28	TRBJ1-5	TGTGCCAGCAGTTTTTTGTGGGGCGGAGAGCCCCAGCATTTT	CASSFLWGGEPQHF
-	TRBD2	TRBV5-1	TRBJ2-7	TGCGCCAGCAGCGCGTTAGCGGGGGCCCTCTACGAGCAGTACTTC	CASSALAGALYEQYF
-	-	TRBV9	TRBJ2-1	TGTGCCAGCAGCCCCTATCCCCTGGGGCTGGAGCAGTTCTTC	CASSPYPLGLEQFF
-	TRBD1	TRBV28	TRBJ1-5	TGTGCCAGCAGTTTTTTGTCGCGTTCACAGGGGAGTAGGAATCAGCCCCAGCATTTT	CASSFLSRSQGSRNQPQHF
-	TRBD2	TRBV2	TRBJ2-7	TGTGCCAGCATATCCTCAACGGGACTAGCGGGTCCCTACGAGCAGTACTTC	CASISSTGLAGPYEQYF
-	TRBD2	TRBV29-1	TRBJ2-1	TGCAGCGCCCCTTATAGCGGGAGCTCCTACAATGAGCAGTTCTTC	CSAPYSGSSYNEQFF
-	-	TRBV7-8	TRBJ2-4	TGTGCCAGCAGCTTAGAGGCGGAAAACATTCAGTACTTC	CASSLEAENIQYF
-	-	TRBV7-9	TRBJ1-4	TGTGCCAGCAGCTCGGGACAACTAAATGAAAAACTGTTTTTT	CASSSGQLNEKLFF
-	-	TRBV2	TRBJ2-1	TGTGCCAGCAGTCTGGGGAGCCATGAGCAGTTCTTC	CASSLGSHEQFF
-	-	TRBV5-1	TRBJ1-1	TGCGCCAGCAGCTTGGAAGTTCGAGGGAACACTGAAGCTTTCTTT	CASSLEVRGNTEAFF
-	TRBD1	TRBV18	TRBJ1-2	TGTGCCAGCTCACGGGGACAGGCCAATAATGACTATGGCTACACCTTC	CASSRGQANNDYGYTF
once	-	TRBV12-3/TRBV12-4	TRBJ2-7	TGTGCCAGCAGCCACGACTTTTACGAGCAGTACTTC	CASSHDFYEQYF
-	-	TRBV9	TRBJ1-1	TGTGCCAGCAGCTCTCATATGGGGGGGGCGCAGAACACTGAAGCTTTCTTT	CASSSHMGGAQNTEAFF
-	-	TRBV23-1	TRBJ1-6	TGCGCCAGCAGACTGGGCAGCAATAATTCACCCCTCCACTTT	CASRLGSNNSPLHF
-	-	TRBV9	TRBJ1-6	TGTGCCAGCAGCCAAGCTTTCTATAATTCACCCCTCCACTTT	CASSQAFYNSPLHF
-	-	TRBV3-1/TRBV3-2	TRBJ1-5	TGTGCCAGCAGCCAAGATCCAGTACAGGGCAATCAGCCCCAGCATTTT	CASSQDPVQGNQPQHF
-	-	TRBV11-2	TRBJ1-4	TGTGCCAGCAGGCGTAATGAAAAACTGTTTTTT	CASRRNEKLFF
few	TRBD2	TRBV5-6	TRBJ2-3	TGTGCCAGCAGTCGCCCCGGGACTAGCGGGGGGGCAGATACGCAGTATTTT	CASSRPGTSGGADTQYF
-	-	TRBV19	TRBJ2-2	TGTGCCAGTAGTAGGTCACTTAACACCGGGGAGCTGTTTTTT	CASSRSLNTGELFF
-	TRBD2	TRBV24-1	TRBJ2-1	TGTGCCACCAGTGACCTTGGGACTAGCGGGAGGGGTGAGCAGTTCTTC	CATSDLGTSGRGEQFF
-	TRBD2	TRBV4-1	TRBJ2-7	TGCGCCAGCAGCCTCGAAGAACTAGCGGCCTACGAGCAGTACTTC	CASSLEELAAYEQYF
-	TRBD1	TRBV12-5	TRBJ1-4	TGTGCTAGTGGTTTGGGCCAGGGGGCGCTTGGAGAAAAACTGTTTTTT	CASGLGQGALGEKLFF
-	-	TRBV7-9	TRBJ1-1	TGTGCCAGCAGCCGGATCGGGGACACTGAAGCTTTCTTT	CASSRIGDTEAFF
-	-	TRBV6-5	TRBJ1-4	TGTGCCAGCAGTTATTCAGGGGCGCGGAATGAAAAACTGTTTTTT	CASSYSGARNEKLFF
-	-	TRBV7-2	TRBJ1-5	TGTGCCAGCAGTCCAGGGAGGAATCAGCCCCAGCATTTT	CASSPGRNQPQHF
-	-	TRBV2	TRBJ1-5	TGTGCCAGCAGACGGGATGGAGATCAGCCCCAGCATTTT	CASRRDGDQPQHF
-	TRBD2	TRBV5-4	TRBJ2-3	TGTGCCAGCACCCTCCTCAGCGGGGGGACCACAGATACGCAGTATTTT	CASTLLSGGTTDTQYF
-	TRBD2	TRBV27	TRBJ2-1	TGTGCCAGCAGTCCTCTTTTTGGGACGGGAGGGCCCGGGGGGTACAATGAGCAGTTCTTC	CASSPLFGTGGPGGYNEQFF
-	-	TRBV12-3/TRBV12-4	TRBJ2-7	TGTGCCAGCAGTTTAGGATTAGGACTAGAGCAGTACTTC	CASSLGLGLEQYF
-	TRBD1	TRBV11-2	TRBJ2-1	TGTGCCAGCAGCCAACAACAGGGGCTTGAGCAGTTCTTC	CASSQQQGLEQFF
-	TRBD1	TRBV6-2/TRBV6-3	TRBJ1-5	TGTGCCAGCAGTAGACAGGGGGATGGCAATCAGCCCCAGCATTTT	CASSRQGDGNQPQHF